Below, 6 T cell receptor beta chains from the same sample are listed, as sequenced in a study of OX40 agonist ivuxolimab in advanced cancers. Assay: immunoSEQ multiplex PCR; the TCRdb copy retains only in-frame clones and omits some. The sample comprises about 54,000 clones, more than 85% of which are singletons, and 1.1% to 1.5% rests with the top ten. Sequencing was performed on CD4+ or CD8+ T cells sorted from blood, taken in a trial of the OX40 agonist ivuxolimab. Source of these receptors: an adult with an advanced solid tumor such as melanoma, head and neck, liver or kidney cancer.

The V and J genes are TRBV15 and TRBJ2-3; D gene unclear. The length of the CDR3 is 13 residues. The germline gives CDR1 LNHNV, CDR2 YYDKDF (reference sequence). V lost 0 bases, J lost 5 bases, and 6 bases lay in between. The CDR3 reads CATSRDRRDTQYF. The CDR3 nucleotides read TGTGCCACCAGCAGAGATAGGCGAGATACGCAGTATTTT. The full variable domain, rest sourced from reference TRBV15 and TRBJ2-3, is DAMVIQNPRYQVTQFGKPVTLSCSQTLNHNVMYWYQQKSSQAPKLLFHYYDKDFNNEADTPDNFQSRRPNTSFCFLDIRSPGLGDTAMYLCATSRDRRDTQYFGPGTRLTVL.

The chain joins TRBV4-2 to TRBJ2-6; D is uncertain. Deletions cut 7 bases from V and 2 bases from J, with 6 bases between. The CDR3 consists of 13 residues. The germline gives CDR1 LGHNA, CDR2 YNFKEQ. In DNA form, the CDR3 reads TGTGCCAGCACGGTAACTGGGGCCAACGTCCTGACTTTC. Translated: CASTVTGANVLTF.

This clone is a singleton in its sample. The chain combines TRBV6-6 with TRBJ2-1; 8 bases match TRBD1. This CDR3 has 13 amino acids. Germline lookup yields CDR1 MNHNY and CDR2 SVGAGI (reference sequence). V trimming: 6 bases; J trimming: 7 bases; junction bases outside the gene matches: 5. CDR3 coding DNA: TGTGCCAGCAGACGGACAGGGCCGAATGAGCAGTTCTTC. Translated, it gives CASRRTGPNEQFF.

The CDR3 nucleotides read TGTGCCAGCAGTCCACACCGGACAGGGCGGGACACTGAAGCTTTCTTT. This gives the protein CASSPHRTGRDTEAFF. V is TRBV27 and J is TRBJ1-1, with 8 nucleotides matching TRBD1. CDR1 and CDR2 from the germline V gene are MNHEY and SMNVEV (reference sequence). CDR3 length equals 16 residues. V dropped 5 bases and J dropped 3; count of bases not matched to a gene: 11.

The gene calls are TRBV5-1 and TRBJ2-3, with 7 bases aligning to TRBD2. The CDR3 has 14 amino acids. The germline V gene has CDR1 SGHRS and CDR2 YFSETQ. J lost 11 bases, V lost 4 bases, and 13 bases had no gene match. The CDR3 DNA sequence: TGCGCCAGCAGCCCCTTAGGCGCCCCGGGAGGGCAGTATTTT. This translates into CASSPLGAPGGQYF. The full variable domain, its missing parts supplied by reference TRBV5-1 and TRBJ2-3, is KAGVTQTPRYLIKTRGQQVTLSCSPISGHRSVSWYQQTPGQGLQFLFEYFSETQRNKGNFPGRFSGRQFSNSRSEMNVSTLELGDSALYLCASSPLGAPGGQYFGPGTRLTVL.

The V and J genes are TRBV7-3 and TRBJ2-7, with TRBD1 matching over 11 bases. CDR3 length equals 14 residues. Germline V gene lookup returns CDR1 SGHTA and CDR2 FQGTGA. V gave up 5 bases and J gave up 2 bases; unmatched junction bases: 2. Written as DNA, the CDR3 is TGTGCCAGCAGCCGGGGACAGGGGGCCTACGAGCAGTACTTC. It is translated as CASSRGQGAYEQYF.